A single sample gave rise to the 27 T cell receptor beta chains below, sequenced in a study of CD8 T cells in Susac syndrome (dated by TCRdb to the late 2010s). Receptor amplification or capture employed the immunoSEQ multiplex PCR assay. RNA was extracted using the RNeasy kit, and roughly 0.45 to 1 ug of the RNA was reverse transcribed with random hexamers. In TCRdb, the public reads were trimmed at Q25 with fastp and aligned with MiXCR, with productive beta chains retained. Rows are combined by CDR3 protein, so each entry shows the most common genes and DNA. This sample has about 120,000 distinct CDR3 sequences in its table, and about 93% of those were observed once. The top ten constitute 0.095% to 0.1% of the sample. The sample comprised CD4+ T cells from PBMCs. All receptors come from a human donor in good health.

The V call is TRBV20-1, the J call TRBJ2-7; 8 bases agree with TRBD2. Germline V gene lookup returns CDR1 DFQATT and CDR2 SNEGSKA (reference sequence). Trimming at V came to 0 bases and at J to 2 bases, leaving 6 bases not matched to a gene. The CDR3 length is 15 residues. The CDR3 sequence: CSARDLAGATYEQYF. CDR3 DNA: TGCAGTGCTAGAGACCTAGCGGGTGCCACCTACGAGCAGTACTTC.

The chain couples TRBV6-5 to TRBJ2-7; TRBD1 agrees at 9 bases. After removal of 0 bases from V and 4 bases from J, the junction contained 4 bases not matched to a gene. The CDR3 length is 15 residues. CDR1 and CDR2 (germline): MNHEY, SVGAGI. The CDR3: CASSYSGTGSYEQYF. DNA of the CDR3: TGTGCCAGCAGTTACTCGGGGACAGGGAGTTACGAGCAGTACTTC.

This chain uses TRBV18 with TRBJ1-6; D is unclear. Between the trimmed V and J ends, which lost 0 bases and 10 bases, there was a span of 16 bases. Looked up from germline, CDR1 is KGHSH and CDR2 is LQKENI. This CDR3 region has 16 residues. CDR3 DNA sequence: TGTGCCAGCTCACCACCGAGCGTCGGAAAGGACTCACCCCTCCACTTT. This codes for CASSPPSVGKDSPLHF.

The rearrangement uses TRBV6-2 or TRBV6-3 and TRBJ2-4; 10 positions agree with TRBD1. Germline V CDR1 and CDR2: MNHEY, SVGEGT. The V gene end was trimmed by 2 bases and the J gene end by 1 base; junction bases not matched to a gene: 17. The CDR3 totals 21 residues. For the CDR3, the DNA is TGTGCCAGCAGTTACCGCCCCCGGGACAGGGGACCCATCCCTGCCAAAAACATTCAGTACTTC. Its protein is CASSYRPRDRGPIPAKNIQYF.

The chain has TRBV28 and TRBJ2-7; TRBD1 matches at 8 bases. Per the germline V gene, CDR1 is MDHEN and CDR2 is SYDVKM. The CDR3 extends over 15 amino acids. V was clipped by 8 bases and J by 4 bases; unmatched bases: 13. CDR3 protein: CASLTTGQASYEQYF. In nucleotides, the CDR3 is TGTGCCAGCTTAACGACGGGACAGGCTTCTTACGAGCAGTACTTC.

The V gene is TRBV20-1, the J gene TRBJ1-1, with D uncertain. From germline, CDR1 is DFQATT and CDR2 SNEGSKA (reference sequence). V lost 6 bases and J lost 0, with 14 bases in between. This CDR3 is 14 amino acids long. CDR3 protein: CSALWETLNTEAFF. The DNA of the CDR3 is TGCAGTGCCTTGTGGGAGACTCTGAACACTGAAGCTTTCTTT.

The V call is TRBV30, the J call TRBJ2-1, with 11 bases that match TRBD2. CDR1 and CDR2 from the germline V gene are GTSNPN and SVGIG (reference sequence). The CDR3 has 15 amino acids. With 2 bases clipped from V and 3 bases from J, the junction kept 3 bases outside the gene matches. The CDR3 sequence is CAWSLGTSGYNEQFF. CDR3 in DNA: TGTGCCTGGAGTCTCGGGACTAGCGGCTACAATGAGCAGTTCTTC.

The V and J genes are TRBV5-1 and TRBJ2-2; 10 nucleotides match TRBD1. Germline V gene lookup returns CDR1 SGHRS and CDR2 YFSETQ. This CDR3 region has 16 residues. Trimming at V came to 4 bases and at J to 5 bases, leaving 8 bases not matched to a gene. This CDR3 is CASSRQPGQGTGELFF. The CDR3 DNA follows: TGCGCCAGCAGCCGTCAACCGGGACAGGGGACCGGGGAGCTGTTTTTT.

The V gene is TRBV30, the J gene TRBJ2-1; TRBD2 might be the D (5 bases). Germline V gene sequence: CDR1 GTSNPN, CDR2 SVGIG (reference sequence). The CDR3 consists of 14 residues. The V gene lost 2 bases and the J gene lost 2 bases, with 10 bases spanning the gap. For the CDR3, the DNA is TGTGCCTGGAGTCCCCCAGCGGCCTACAATGAGCAGTTCTTC. The encoded protein is CAWSPPAAYNEQFF.

V usage is TRBV7-3 and J usage is TRBJ2-3, with 11 positions matching TRBD2. The CDR3 is 17 residues long. Germline V gene sequence: CDR1 SGHTA, CDR2 FQGTGA. After removal of 3 bases from V and 2 bases from J, the junction contained 7 bases not matched to a gene. The CDR3 region has the DNA TGTGCCAGCAGCTTTCTTCTAGCGGGAGGACCCACAGATACGCAGTATTTT. This translates into CASSFLLAGGPTDTQYF. Filled out from reference TRBV7-3 and TRBJ2-3, the complete variable domain reads GAGVSQTPSNKVTEKGKYVELRCDPISGHTALYWYRQSLGQGPEFLIYFQGTGAADDSGLPNDRFFAVRPEGSVSTLKIQRTERGDSAVYLCASSFLLAGGPTDTQYFGPGTRLTVL.

The CDR3 bases are TGTGCCAGCCTCAAATGGCAGGCAACGGAAGCTTTCTTT. Encoded protein: CASLKWQATEAFF. The chain links TRBV6-2 or TRBV6-3 to TRBJ1-1; D uncertain. Trimming left V 8 bases short and J 8 bases short, with 18 bases between. This CDR3 spans 13 amino acids. The germline CDR1 and CDR2 sequences are MNHEY and SVGEGT.

CDR3 nucleotides: TGTGCCGGAACCGGGACGCCAAATGAAAAACTGTTTTTT. The encoded protein is CAGTGTPNEKLFF. The chain uses TRBV30 and TRBJ1-4, with a weak D call TRBD1 (5 bases). V was shortened by 8 bases and J by 5 bases, with 15 bases between the two germline ends. The germline gives CDR1 GTSNPN, CDR2 SVGIG (reference sequence). The length of the CDR3 is 13 residues.

DNA of the CDR3: TGTGCCAGCAGCTTAGCGCCGAAGGTGAGGAGGGTCTCCTACGAGCAGTACTTC. Its protein is CASSLAPKVRRVSYEQYF. V and J are TRBV7-9 and TRBJ2-7; perhaps TRBD2 as D (6 bases). V was cut by 0 bases and J by 0 bases, with 18 bases left in between. This CDR3 spans 18 amino acids. Germline CDR1 SEHNR, CDR2 FQNEAQ (reference sequence).

The chain has TRBV19 and TRBJ2-1, with TRBD2 matching 10 bases. Germline trimming cut 6 bases from V and 7 bases from J; bases unmatched to any gene: 9. The CDR3 has 15 amino acids. The germline gives CDR1 LNHDA, CDR2 SQIVND (reference sequence). The CDR3 loop reads CASSSRASGSNEQFF. Written as DNA, the CDR3 is TGTGCCAGTAGCTCCAGAGCTAGCGGGAGTAATGAGCAGTTCTTC.

This sequence joins TRBV20-1 and TRBJ2-1, with TRBD2 matching over 9 bases. The CDR3 has 15 residues. V gave up 3 bases and J gave up 7 bases; unmatched junction bases: 10. The germline CDR1 and CDR2 sequences are DFQATT and SNEGSKA (reference sequence). CDR3 sequence: CSASILAGTLNEQFF. The CDR3 bases are TGCAGTGCTAGTATCCTAGCGGGAACTCTTAATGAGCAGTTCTTC.

V and J are TRBV27 and TRBJ1-1; 9 bases match TRBD1. CDR1 MNHEY and CDR2 SMNVEV come from the germline V gene (reference sequence). This CDR3 contains 15 residues. V was pared by 0 bases and J by 4 bases, with 3 bases of the junction left unmatched. This chain's CDR3 is CASSLSGTGSTEAFF. The CDR3 DNA reads as TGTGCCAGCAGTTTATCGGGGACAGGGAGCACTGAAGCTTTCTTT.

This chain uses TRBV19 with TRBJ1-4, with D tentatively TRBD1 (6 bases). Germline V CDR1 and CDR2: LNHDA, SQIVND (reference sequence). The CDR3 is 15 amino acids. Trimming removed 4 bases from V and 0 bases from J, with 9 bases in between. The CDR3 loop reads CASSTTGTTNEKLFF. The DNA for the CDR3 is TGTGCCAGTAGTACTACAGGGACAACTAATGAAAAACTGTTTTTT.

The chain joins TRBV5-1 to TRBJ1-6, with 8 bases identical to TRBD1. With 5 bases clipped from V and 8 bases from J, the junction kept 6 bases outside the gene matches. The CDR3 loop spans 14 amino acids. Germline-derived CDR1 and CDR2 are SGHRS and YFSETQ. This CDR3 is CASRTGEEYSPLHF. The CDR3 nucleotides read TGCGCCAGCAGGACAGGGGAGGAATATTCACCCCTCCACTTT.

This chain connects TRBV27 to TRBJ2-7; 9 bases are a match to TRBD2. The CDR3 totals 16 residues. Germline-derived CDR1 and CDR2 are MNHEY and SMNVEV (reference sequence). V was pared by 2 bases and J by 5 bases, with 10 bases of the junction left unmatched. The CDR3: CASSLRGGLASDEQYF. The CDR3 nucleotides read TGTGCCAGCAGTTTAAGAGGGGGACTAGCATCCGACGAGCAGTACTTC.

This chain connects TRBV28 to TRBJ2-5, with D uncertain. The V end was cut by 6 bases, the J end by 5 bases, with 13 bases between. The CDR3 sequence is 13 residues long. Germline V lookup: CDR1 MDHEN, CDR2 SYDVKM. In nucleotides, the CDR3 is TGTGCCAGCAGAGATCCGGGCCGGGAGACCCAGTACTTC. The encoded protein is CASRDPGRETQYF.

The chain couples TRBV12-3 or TRBV12-4 to TRBJ2-1, with D possibly TRBD2 on 5 matching bases. The V end lost 3 bases, the J end lost 8 bases, and 14 bases lay between the germline ends. The CDR3 is 14 residues long. CDR3 sequence: CASSFYLGSDEQFF. CDR3 nucleotide sequence: TGTGCCAGCAGTTTCTATCTTGGTAGCGATGAGCAGTTCTTC.

The genes are TRBV29-1 and TRBJ2-5; D unresolved. Per the germline V gene, CDR1 is SQVTM and CDR2 is ANQGSEA. V lost 8 bases to trimming and J lost 0 bases, with 10 bases between them. There are 12 residues in the CDR3. The CDR3 spells CSLINHQETQYF. The CDR3 DNA follows: TGCAGCCTCATTAACCACCAAGAGACCCAGTACTTC.

This chain joins TRBV9 and TRBJ2-6; possibly TRBD1 or TRBD2 for D (5 bases each). The ends were cut back, 5 bases at V and 1 base at J, with 16 bases in the middle. This CDR3 is built from 17 residues. Germline V gene data show CDR1 as SGDLS and CDR2 as YYNGEE. The CDR3 spells CASSLSSGSSGANVLTF. CDR3 nucleotide sequence: TGTGCCAGCAGTCTATCTTCAGGGAGTTCTGGGGCCAACGTCCTGACTTTC.

This clonotype was seen once. The chain couples TRBV7-8 to TRBJ2-7, with TRBD2 matching 12 bases. The junction had 16 bases not matched to a gene; V was cut back by 5 bases and J by 5 bases. The CDR3 has 18 amino acids. The germline V gene has CDR1 SGHVS and CDR2 FQNEAQ. As DNA, the CDR3 is TGTGCCAGCAGCCAGCCCCCCAAGACTAGCGGGAGTACCCACGAGCAGTACTTC. Translating gives CASSQPPKTSGSTHEQYF.

The V gene is TRBV2, the J gene TRBJ2-4, with unresolved D. Germline CDR1 SNHLY, CDR2 FYNNEI. Trimming shortened V by 6 bases and J by 0 bases, and 6 bases separated the two germline ends. The CDR3 has 13 residues. CDR3 DNA: TGTGCCAGCAGCCGGTTAGCCAAAAACATTCAGTACTTC. Translation gives CASSRLAKNIQYF.

The chain carries TRBV30 and TRBJ2-6; D is undetermined. CDR3 size: 14 residues. V gave up 5 bases and J gave up 2 bases, with 10 bases separating them. The V gene's germline CDR1 is GTSNPN and CDR2 SVGIG (reference sequence). CDR3 residues: CAWGVPAGANVLTF. The DNA for the CDR3 is TGTGCCTGGGGGGTACCCGCTGGGGCCAACGTCCTGACTTTC.

The rearrangement uses TRBV19 and TRBJ1-2; 7 bases are shared with TRBD1. The CDR3 is 12 amino acids. V shed 2 bases and J 7 bases; nucleotides not matched to a gene: 1. CDR1 and CDR2 (germline): LNHDA, SQIVND (reference sequence). CDR3 residues: CASSIHRGGYTF. CDR3 sequence (DNA): TGTGCCAGTAGTATACACAGGGGTGGCTACACCTTC.